The 21 T cell receptor beta chains in this list originate from one sample, sequenced in a study of cytomegalovirus exposure and HLA in healthy donors. Amplification used 60 Vbeta primers and 13 Jbeta primers. The assay was immunoSEQ multiplex PCR, and TCRdb's table has in-frame clones only and misses some. The sample has about 160,000 clones, 85% seen once. The sample was PBMCs. The receptors come from a boy aged 2-9 years in good health and CMV-seronegative.

V gene TRBV29-1 combines with J gene TRBJ2-1, with TRBD2 identical over 7 bases. The CDR3 runs 13 residues. The ends lost 5 bases at V and 5 bases at J; junction bases unmatched: 6. Germline CDR1 SQVTM, CDR2 ANQGSEA. The CDR3, as DNA: TGCAGCGTTCTGGAGGGACTAAACAATGAGCAGTTCTTC. Its protein is CSVLEGLNNEQFF.

The CDR3 DNA is TGTGCCAGTAGTATGGGTCAGGGCCAAGAGACCCAGTACTTC. Its protein product is CASSMGQGQETQYF. The V call is TRBV19, the J call TRBJ2-5; tentatively, D is TRBD1 (5 bases). The CDR3 consists of 14 residues. Trimming removed 3 bases at V and 1 base at J, with 9 bases between. Germline-derived CDR1 and CDR2 are LNHDA and SQIVND (reference sequence).

The V call is TRBV19, the J call TRBJ2-2; 7 nucleotides agree with TRBD1. The CDR3 sequence is 14 residues long. After removal of 7 bases from V and 0 bases from J, the junction contained 2 bases not matched to a gene. Germline V gives CDR1 LNHDA, CDR2 SQIVND (reference sequence). CDR3 sequence reads: CASTGQANTGELFF. The CDR3 DNA reads as TGTGCCAGTACCGGACAGGCGAACACCGGGGAGCTGTTTTTT.

The genes are TRBV28 and TRBJ1-1, with no clear D. This CDR3 has 15 residues. The V end lost 5 bases, the J end lost 0 bases, and 13 bases lay between the germline ends. Germline V gene sequence: CDR1 MDHEN, CDR2 SYDVKM. The CDR3 loop reads CASSRLRPMNTEAFF. As DNA, the CDR3 is TGTGCCAGCAGTCGACTTAGGCCCATGAACACTGAAGCTTTCTTT.

This clone showed up just once. The J gene is TRBJ2-3, the V gene TRBV18; 10 positions match TRBD1. After removal of 2 bases from V and 4 bases from J, the junction contained 12 bases not matched to a gene. The CDR3 is 18 amino acids. CDR1 is KGHSH, CDR2 LQKENI, per germline. The CDR3 DNA follows: TGTGCCAGCTCACCATGGACAGGGGGACCCAGGGTCCCAGATACGCAGTATTTT. It yields the protein CASSPWTGGPRVPDTQYF.

V usage is TRBV28 and J usage is TRBJ2-6; no clear D. V was cut by 3 bases and J by 1 base, with 7 bases left in between. This CDR3 is built from 15 residues. Germline V gene data show CDR1 as MDHEN and CDR2 as SYDVKM. CDR3 in amino acids: CASSFQLSGANVLTF. For the CDR3, the DNA is TGTGCCAGCAGTTTCCAACTATCTGGGGCCAACGTCCTGACTTTC. Full variable domain (missing parts from reference TRBV28 and TRBJ2-6): DVKVTQSSRYLVKRTGEKVFLECVQDMDHENMFWYRQDPGLGLRLIYFSYDVKMKEKGDIPEGYSVSREKKERFSLILESASTNQTSMYLCASSFQLSGANVLTFGAGSRLTVL.

This sequence joins TRBV28 and TRBJ1-1; 7 bases agree with TRBD1. From germline, CDR1 is MDHEN and CDR2 SYDVKM. There are 12 residues in the CDR3. V shed 5 bases, J shed 9 bases, and the junction held 6 bases outside the gene matches. The DNA of the CDR3 is TGTGCCAGCAGTCCTCTGACAGGGAAAGCTTTCTTT. Translating it yields CASSPLTGKAFF.

This clone was picked up a small number of times. This chain connects TRBV2 to TRBJ2-7, with D possibly TRBD1 on 6 matching bases. The germline CDR1 and CDR2 sequences are SNHLY and FYNNEI. The germline V and J ends were trimmed by 7 bases and 1 base, with 17 bases remaining between them. CDR3 size: 15 residues. Here the CDR3 DNA reads TGTGCCAGCACTTACGAGATGAGGGGGTCCTACGAGCAGTACTTC. It yields the protein CASTYEMRGSYEQYF.

CDR3 DNA sequence: TGTGCCAGTAGTACACGGACTGACGGAAACACCATATATTTT. This translates into CASSTRTDGNTIYF. The V call is TRBV19, the J call TRBJ1-3; no definite D call. This CDR3 is built from 14 residues. Germline CDR1 is LNHDA and CDR2 is SQIVND (reference sequence). Trimming shortened V by 4 bases and J by 4 bases, and 11 bases separated the two germline ends. Looking up the rest from reference TRBV19 and TRBJ1-3 gives the full variable domain: DGGITQSPKYLFRKEGQNVTLSCEQNLNHDAMYWYRQDPGQGLRLIYYSQIVNDFQKGDIAEGYSVSREKKESFPLTVTSAQKNPTAFYLCASSTRTDGNTIYFGEGSWLTVV.

The genes are TRBV19 and TRBJ2-2; tentatively, D is TRBD2 (5 bases). Germline V CDR1 and CDR2: LNHDA, SQIVND (reference sequence). This CDR3 is 16 amino acids long. The V end lost 5 bases, the J end lost 3 bases, and 16 bases lay between the germline ends. CDR3 DNA sequence: TGTGCCAGTAGTCCTTTCGAAGCGGACTACACCGGGGAGCTGTTTTTT. It yields the protein CASSPFEADYTGELFF.

This chain joins TRBV27 and TRBJ1-2; no firm D call. The CDR3 loop spans 13 amino acids. CDR1 is MNHEY and CDR2 is SMNVEV in the germline V gene (reference sequence). Trimming removed 3 bases at V and 0 bases at J, with 5 bases between. The CDR3 loop reads CASSFLANYGYTF. The DNA of the CDR3 is TGTGCCAGCAGTTTTCTTGCTAACTATGGCTACACCTTC.

V and J are TRBV29-1 and TRBJ1-3; a possible D gene is TRBD1 (6 bases). CDR1 and CDR2 from the germline V gene are SQVTM and ANQGSEA. Trimming cost V 7 bases and J 1 base, with 11 bases left between them. CDR3 length: 13 amino acids. This CDR3 reads CSAHRVSGNTIYF. The CDR3 nucleotides read TGCAGCGCTCACAGGGTTTCTGGAAACACCATATATTTT.

V is TRBV27 and J is TRBJ2-2; weak D call: TRBD1 (5 bases). V lost 6 bases to trimming and J lost 6 bases, with 8 bases between them. The length of the CDR3 is 12 residues. Germline V gene data show CDR1 as MNHEY and CDR2 as SMNVEV (reference sequence). The CDR3, as DNA: TGTGCCAGCAGCAAGACAGCCGGGGAGCTGTTTTTT. Protein: CASSKTAGELFF.

V and J are TRBV2 and TRBJ2-7, with D possibly TRBD1 on 6 matching bases. The V gene lost 5 bases and the J gene lost 6 bases, with 17 bases spanning the gap. This CDR3 has 14 amino acids. The germline CDR1 and CDR2 sequences are SNHLY and FYNNEI. The CDR3 loop is CASSLGQGLVEQYF. CDR3 in DNA: TGTGCCAGCAGTTTAGGGCAGGGGCTTGTCGAGCAGTACTTC.

The chain links TRBV7-9 to TRBJ1-4; D call uncertain. Germline CDR1 is SEHNR and CDR2 is FQNEAQ (reference sequence). V lost 5 bases and J 7 bases, leaving 20 bases between the germline ends. The CDR3 contains 16 residues. CDR3 sequence (DNA): TGTGCCAGCAGCGTCGTCTGGGGAGATGCGAGTGAAAAACTGTTTTTT. This codes for CASSVVWGDASEKLFF.

The chain recombines TRBV18 with TRBJ2-5, with TRBD1 matching over 9 bases. The germline CDR1 and CDR2 sequences are KGHSH and LQKENI. Trimming took 6 bases from V and 5 from J; bases not matched to a gene: 10. The CDR3 contains 15 residues. The CDR3 is CASSPRGQGVETQYF. DNA for the CDR3: TGTGCCAGCTCGCCCAGGGGACAGGGCGTGGAGACCCAGTACTTC.

The J gene is TRBJ1-6, the V gene TRBV28, with 7 bases fitting TRBD1. The CDR3 length is 15 residues. CDR1 is MDHEN, CDR2 SYDVKM, per germline. V lost 3 bases and J lost 7; bases outside the gene matches: 6. This CDR3 reads CASSLRTGYNSPLHF. The CDR3 DNA follows: TGTGCCAGCAGTTTGCGGACAGGATACAATTCACCCCTCCACTTT.

The chain carries TRBV28 and TRBJ1-1; TRBD1 might be the D (5 bases). Per the germline V gene, CDR1 is MDHEN and CDR2 is SYDVKM. The CDR3 spans 12 residues. V lost 3 bases and J lost 11, with 13 bases in between. The CDR3 reads CASSFQGREAFF. As DNA, the CDR3 is TGTGCCAGCAGTTTTCAGGGCCGAGAGGCTTTCTTT. Based on the CDR3 plus reference TRBV28 and TRBJ1-1, the full variable domain is DVKVTQSSRYLVKRTGEKVFLECVQDMDHENMFWYRQDPGLGLRLIYFSYDVKMKEKGDIPEGYSVSREKKERFSLILESASTNQTSMYLCASSFQGREAFFGQGTRLTVV.

This rearrangement joins TRBV6-5 to TRBJ1-2, with a tentative D call TRBD1 (6 bases). The V end lost 8 bases, the J end lost 4 bases, and 14 bases lay between the germline ends. The CDR3 extends over 13 amino acids. Per the germline V gene, CDR1 is MNHEY and CDR2 is SVGAGI. CDR3 sequence reads: CASGWGQSYGYTF. CDR3 nucleotides: TGTGCCAGCGGGTGGGGACAAAGCTATGGCTACACCTTC.

The chain couples TRBV18 to TRBJ1-1; no firm D call. The CDR3 totals 13 residues. Germline loops: CDR1 KGHSH, CDR2 LQKENI. Trimming pared 5 bases from V and 3 bases from J, leaving 10 bases between. Here the CDR3 reads CASSGGPYTEAFF. CDR3 coding DNA: TGTGCCAGCTCAGGAGGACCGTACACTGAAGCTTTCTTT.

The chain links TRBV4-1 to TRBJ2-2; TRBD2 agrees at 9 bases. Germline trimming cut 4 bases from V and 8 bases from J; bases unmatched to any gene: 14. Germline CDR1 reads MGHRA; CDR2 reads YSYEKL. CDR3 length equals 17 residues. Here the CDR3 DNA reads TGCGCCAGCAGCCGAGAGCTAGCGGGACTCTCGGGGGGGGAGCTGTTTTTT. Translating gives CASSRELAGLSGGELFF.